The next 18 T cell receptor beta chains were all read from a single sample in a study of molecular identifiers for immune sequencing clone quantification. TCRdb redid the calling of the PCR reads with MiXCR, one entry per CDR3 protein. The data show about half a million distinct CDR3 sequences, about 20% seen once. Sequencing was carried out using naive CD8+ T cells from blood, with Jurkat cell RNA spiked in. Described subset: FACS-sorted CD8+CD4-CCR7+CD45RA+ naive T cells. All receptors come from a human donor in good health. Some libraries in this study had Jurkat cell RNA spiked in.

This clonotype was found a few times. The V gene is TRBV9, the J gene TRBJ1-1, with D uncertain. Trimming pared 3 bases from V and 1 base from J, leaving 10 bases between. The V gene's germline CDR1 is SGDLS and CDR2 YYNGEE. The CDR3 contains 14 residues. CDR3 in DNA: TGTGCCAGCAGCGCCGACGGATCGAACACTGAAGCTTTCTTT. This sequence encodes CASSADGSNTEAFF.

The chain uses TRBV2 and TRBJ2-2; either TRBD1 or TRBD2 may supply D (6 bases each). The CDR3 loop spans 14 amino acids. Germline CDR1 SNHLY, CDR2 FYNNEI. Trimming took 8 bases from V and 7 from J, leaving 17 bases between them. The CDR3 reads CASRGLAGVGELFF. For the CDR3, the DNA is TGTGCCAGCCGGGGGCTTGCGGGCGTCGGGGAGCTGTTTTTT.

Ten or more counts support this clonotype. J is TRBJ1-5 and V is TRBV12-3 or TRBV12-4; the D is unclear. V was cut by 6 bases and J by 0 bases, with 6 bases left in between. CDR3 length: 13 amino acids. The DNA of the CDR3 is TGTGCCAGCAGAAAACTTAGCAATCAGCCCCAGCATTTT. The encoded protein is CASRKLSNQPQHF.

Notes on this clonotype: A much larger clone lies one base from this, so it may be a read error. The chain links TRBV4-3 to TRBJ1-5; TRBD1 might be the D (5 bases). Between the trimmed V and J ends, which lost 4 bases and 4 bases, there was a span of 20 bases. Per the germline V gene, CDR1 is LGHNA and CDR2 is YSLEER. This CDR3 contains 17 residues. The CDR3 loop reads CASSRDTGGRGNQPQHF. The CDR3 DNA is TGCGCCAGCAGCCGAGATACGGGCGGGAGGGGTAATCAGCCCCAGCATTTT.

A note on this clonotype: A clone one base away is much larger, so this may be a read error. The chain carries TRBV20-1 and TRBJ1-5; D gene unclear. In germline, CDR1 is DFQATT, CDR2 SNEGSKA (reference sequence). The CDR3 is 14 amino acids. CDR3 loop: CSARRSNSDQPQHF. Here the CDR3 DNA reads TGCAGTGCTAGGAGGAGTAATAGCGATCAGCCCCAGCATTTT.

This clonotype has more than one count but fewer than ten. The V and J genes are TRBV3-1 and TRBJ2-1; 9 nucleotides line up with TRBD2. Trimming removed 1 base from V and 4 bases from J; junction bases left unmatched: 14. The CDR3 is made up of 19 amino acids. Germline values: CDR1 LGHDT, CDR2 YNNKEL (reference sequence). The CDR3 loop reads CASSQVRTSVRVSYNEQFF. The DNA of the CDR3 is TGTGCCAGCAGCCAAGTCCGGACTAGCGTAAGAGTGAGTTACAATGAGCAGTTCTTC.

Turning to this clonotype: The junction differs from germline at one of its ends, possibly a read error. CDR3 DNA sequence: TGTGCCAGCAGCTTGTGGGGACTTATCTACGAGCAGTACTTC. It yields the protein CASSLWGLIYEQYF. The chain combines TRBV5-3 with TRBJ2-7, with D maybe TRBD2 (6 bases). TRBV5-3 is designated an ORF whose function remains uncertain. The CDR3 consists of 14 residues.

This clonotype showed up many times. The rearrangement links TRBV29-1 to TRBJ1-1, with no clear D. The CDR3 runs 13 residues. The germline V gene has CDR1 SQVTM and CDR2 ANQGSEA. V lost 6 bases and J lost 3, with 14 bases in between. DNA of the CDR3: TGCAGCGTAAGACCCACTGGAGACACTGAAGCTTTCTTT. This translates into CSVRPTGDTEAFF.

In regard to this clonotype: It is likely a read error, because the conserved phenylalanine at the end of the CDR3 is missing. This chain's CDR3 is CASSLPTGGGTEAFS. CDR3 DNA sequence: TGTGCCAGCAGCCTCCCAACAGGGGGCGGAACTGAAGCTTTCTCT. The genes are TRBV7-9 and TRBJ1-1, with 9 bases aligning to TRBD1. The germline V gene has CDR1 SEHNR and CDR2 FQNEAQ (reference sequence). The length of the CDR3 is 15 residues. After removal of 5 bases from V and 5 bases from J, the junction contained 9 bases not matched to a gene.

Many counts were recorded for this clonotype. The chain joins TRBV7-2 to TRBJ2-5; D is possibly TRBD1 or TRBD2 (5 bases each). Between the trimmed V and J ends, which lost 8 bases and 5 bases, there was a span of 18 bases. The V gene's germline CDR1 is SGHTA and CDR2 FQGNSA. This CDR3 spans 14 amino acids. CDR3: CASSRGDFTETQYF. In DNA, the CDR3 is TGTGCCAGCTCGAGGGGCGACTTTACGGAGACCCAGTACTTC.

There are a few counts of this clonotype. The chain employs TRBV15 and TRBJ1-5, with 9 bases matching TRBD1. V trimming: 4 bases; J trimming: 7 bases; junction bases outside the gene matches: 5. CDR1 LNHNV and CDR2 YYDKDF come from the germline V gene (reference sequence). The CDR3 loop spans 14 amino acids. CDR3 region: CATSTGTGWQPQHF. The CDR3 nucleotides read TGTGCCACCAGCACTGGGACAGGGTGGCAGCCCCAGCATTTT.

The genes are TRBV5-6 and TRBJ2-6; D is possibly TRBD2 (6 bases). Germline CDR1 reads SGHDT; CDR2 reads YYEEEE. The CDR3 extends over 15 amino acids. The germline V and J ends were trimmed by 1 base and 9 bases, with 14 bases remaining between them. DNA for the CDR3: TGTGCCAGCAGCTTGATACAGGAGGGTGTCAACGTCCTGACTTTC. Translation: CASSLIQEGVNVLTF.

This clonotype showed up many times. The chain combines TRBV5-1 with TRBJ2-7, with TRBD1 matching 8 bases. Per the germline V gene, CDR1 is SGHRS and CDR2 is YFSETQ. Unmatched junction bases numbered 17, after V lost 0 bases and J lost 6 bases. CDR3 length: 18 residues. This CDR3 reads CASSLAHLTGTGRPEQYF. In nucleotides, the CDR3 is TGCGCCAGCAGCTTGGCACACCTGACCGGGACAGGAAGACCCGAGCAGTACTTC.

This chain links TRBV13 with TRBJ2-7, with TRBD2 matching over 10 bases. This CDR3 is 13 amino acids long. Germline values: CDR1 PRHDT, CDR2 FYEKMQ (reference sequence). V shed 5 bases and J 7 bases; nucleotides not matched to a gene: 5. CDR3 residues: CASSVAGGPEQYF. CDR3 bases: TGTGCCAGCAGCGTAGCGGGGGGCCCGGAGCAGTACTTC.

V usage is TRBV6-5 and J usage is TRBJ1-2, with 7 bases matching TRBD1. The V segment lost 2 bases and the J segment 8 bases; nucleotides outside the gene matches: 17. From germline, CDR1 is MNHEY and CDR2 SVGAGI. This CDR3 has 17 amino acids. The CDR3 DNA reads as TGTGCCAGCAGTTACCAAGTATTCGGGACAGCTTTAGAAGGCTACACCTTC. The encoded protein is CASSYQVFGTALEGYTF.

In its sample, this clonotype was seen many times. V gene TRBV30 combines with J gene TRBJ2-1, with 12 bases aligning to TRBD2. This CDR3 has 14 residues. Looked up from germline, CDR1 is GTSNPN and CDR2 is SVGIG (reference sequence). The J segment lost 8 bases and the V segment lost 2 bases, leaving 4 bases of the junction unmatched. The CDR3 DNA is TGTGCCTGGAGTTGGACTAGCGGGAAGGATGAGCAGTTCTTC. Translation: CAWSWTSGKDEQFF. Full variable domain (outside the CDR3, taken from reference TRBV30 and TRBJ2-1): SQTIHQWPATLVQPVGSPLSLECTVEGTSNPNLYWYRQAAGRGLQLLFYSVGIGQISSEVPQNLSASRPQDRQFILSSKKLLLSDSGFYLCAWSWTSGKDEQFFGPGTRLTVL.

This clonotype was recorded many times. The V and J genes are TRBV5-1 and TRBJ1-1; perhaps TRBD1 as D (5 bases). Between the trimmed V and J ends, which lost 2 bases and 6 bases, there was a span of 11 bases. The CDR3 totals 13 residues. The germline V gene encodes CDR1 SGHRS and CDR2 YFSETQ. The CDR3 DNA follows: TGCGCCAGCAGCTTAAGACAGTTTTCTGAAGCTTTCTTT. It yields the protein CASSLRQFSEAFF.

With regard to this clonotype: One end of the junction varies from germline; a read error may be responsible. This rearrangement joins TRBV13 to TRBJ1-1, with no clear D. The germline V gene has CDR1 PRHDT and CDR2 FYEKMQ (reference sequence). The CDR3 has 15 residues. The CDR3 loop is CASSSTNGPNTVAFF. For the CDR3, the DNA is TGTGCCAGCAGCTCTACAAACGGACCTAACACTGTAGCTTTCTTT.